The clone carrying this TCR beta chain was detected a few times. Its target is unknown. Genomic DNA, serving as template, underwent TCR beta VDJ and CDR3 profiling. Using its own MiXCR run on the reads, TCRdb lists one record per CDR3 protein. The sample holds approximately 200,000 distinct CDR3 sequences; 60% to 65% are singletons and the top ten take approximately 32%. This sample was taken from a study of CD8+CD57+ T cells in acquired aplastic anemia. Overall study context: Sorted CD4+ and CD8+ cells gave a mean 3.2 ug DNA, range roughly 0.19 to 30 ug. In CD4+ cells, healthy donors produced an average of roughly 11 million reads.

Per germline, CDR1 DFQATT and CDR2 SNEGSKA (reference sequence). This CDR3 has 12 amino acids. V was shortened by 2 bases and J by 1 base, with 5 bases between the two germline ends. General study points: No significant difference in CD8+ Simpson's diversity was found between patients and controls.

The rearrangement joins TRBV20-1 to TRBJ1-1, with unresolved D. What was sequenced was sorted CD4+, CD8+, or CD8+CD57+ T cells (not recorded which) from PBMCs. This clonotype originated in a human donor in good health. CDR3: CSARPWNTEAFF. In DNA, the CDR3 is TGCAGTGCTAGACCTTGGAACACTGAAGCTTTCTTT.